This T cell receptor (beta chain) was identified in a study of cytomegalovirus exposure and HLA in healthy donors. The V gene's germline CDR1 is SEHNR and CDR2 FQNEAQ (reference sequence). The CDR3 is 15 amino acids. Comment on this clone: Sequence at one end of the junction differs from germline and may be a read error.

This PCR relied on a set of 60 Vbeta primers and 13 Jbeta primers. The assay was immunoSEQ multiplex PCR, and TCRdb's table has in-frame clones only and misses some. The repertoire holds approximately 190,000 clones, with 80% as singletons. The source of this sequence is a man aged 40-49 years in good health and CMV-seropositive. Input material: PBMCs. The chain employs TRBV7-9 and TRBJ1-4, with 9 bases aligning to TRBD1. CDR3 sequence reads: CSSSSQQGAPGKLFF. The CDR3 coding sequence is TGTTCCAGCAGCTCACAACAGGGGGCTCCCGGGAAACTGTTTTTT.